This T cell receptor beta chain was captured by sequencing in a study of T-cell reconstitution after alpha-beta-depleted transplantation in children. General study points: Fresh T-cell production supplied most of the T-cell counts and diversity seen one year after transplant. The study reportedly traced alpha-beta T cells about two months after transplant to several hundred expanded graft clones.

Trimming cost V 3 bases and J 6 bases; bases outside gene matches: 2. The germline V gene has CDR1 MNHEY and CDR2 SMNVEV (reference sequence). This CDR3 is built from 14 residues. As to this clonotype: Its specificity is unknown.

Construction of the TCRbeta library involved unique molecular identifiers. TCRdb re-called the PCR reads through MiXCR, storing one row per CDR3 protein. The data show roughly 500,000 distinct CDR3 sequences, approximately 10% seen once. The starting material was PBMCs, obtained before TCRalphabeta/CD19-depleted stem cell transplant. The clonotype originates from a child younger than 10 with inherited bone marrow failure, due to receive a stem cell transplant. This chain uses TRBV27 with TRBJ2-7, with 13 bases that match TRBD2. CDR3 coding DNA: TGTGCCAGCAGTTTGACTAGCGGGAGGAGCGAGCAGTACTTC. This translates into CASSLTSGRSEQYF.